These 20 T cell receptor beta chains share one sample of origin, sequenced in a study of T cell responses to AZD1222 COVID-19 vaccine. Clones were read by immunoSEQ multiplex PCR, and TCRdb kept only the in-frame ones, dropping some. Altogether about 210,000 clones are present, about 92% being singletons, with the ten largest covering 1% to 1.5%. Sequencing used peripheral blood, obtained on day 0 of AZD1222 vaccination. The receptors shown here come from an adult in good health.

The sample holds a few counts of this clone. This sequence joins TRBV6-5 and TRBJ1-2; no clear D. The CDR3 has 11 residues. With 1 base removed from V and 3 bases from J, the gap between germline ends came to 0 bases. Germline CDR1 reads MNHEY; CDR2 reads SVGAGI. CDR3 sequence: CASSYYYGYTF. CDR3 coding DNA: TGTGCCAGCAGTTACTACTATGGCTACACCTTC.

This chain uses TRBV3-1 (or the pseudogene TRBV3-2) with TRBJ1-2, with a tentative D call TRBD1 (5 bases). V lost 2 bases and J lost 7, with 8 bases in between. This CDR3 has 12 residues. Per germline, CDR1 LGHDT and CDR2 YNNKEL (reference sequence). The CDR3 reads CASSQQGSGYTF. As DNA, the CDR3 is TGTGCCAGCAGCCAACAGGGATCTGGCTACACCTTC.

V is TRBV23-1 and J is TRBJ1-2, with TRBD1 as a possible D gene (6 bases). TRBV23-1 is assigned to the ORF class and has an uncertain function. V shed 7 bases and J shed 4 bases, with 19 bases lying between them. This CDR3 has 15 residues. CDR3 protein: CASTAAGAPRYGYTF. The DNA for the CDR3 is TGCGCCAGCACCGCCGCGGGGGCCCCTCGCTATGGCTACACCTTC.

The chain carries TRBV19 and TRBJ1-1, with D maybe TRBD1 (6 bases). Deletions cut 4 bases from V and 2 bases from J, with 11 bases between. Germline V gives CDR1 LNHDA, CDR2 SQIVND (reference sequence). This CDR3 has 14 residues. The CDR3 bases are TGTGCCAGTAGTAAGGACAGAATTAACACTGAAGCTTTCTTT. This translates into CASSKDRINTEAFF.

The rearrangement links TRBV7-9 to TRBJ2-3, with 7 bases fitting TRBD2. V shed 6 bases, J shed 0 bases, and the junction held 6 bases outside the gene matches. Germline V gene sequence: CDR1 SEHNR, CDR2 FQNEAQ (reference sequence). This CDR3 region has 15 residues. This CDR3 reads CASRLSGVSTDTQYF. As DNA, the CDR3 is TGTGCCAGCAGGTTGAGCGGGGTCAGCACAGATACGCAGTATTTT.

This chain uses TRBV7-2 with TRBJ2-5, with 14 positions matching TRBD2. V was pared by 2 bases and J by 5 bases, with 4 bases of the junction left unmatched. Germline assignment: CDR1 SGHTA and CDR2 FQGNSA. This CDR3 comprises 16 residues. CDR3 residues: CASSLRLAGGQETQYF. The CDR3 nucleotides read TGTGCCAGCAGCTTAAGACTAGCGGGGGGGCAGGAGACCCAGTACTTC.

V gene TRBV10-3 combines with J gene TRBJ1-1, with 7 bases identical to TRBD1. This CDR3 has 16 amino acids. After removal of 5 bases from V and 1 base from J, the junction contained 10 bases not matched to a gene. Germline assignment: CDR1 ENHRY and CDR2 SYGVKD. The CDR3 loop is CAISTTGETPNTEAFF. The CDR3 DNA follows: TGTGCCATCAGTACTACAGGGGAAACGCCGAACACTGAAGCTTTCTTT.

The chain carries TRBV19 and TRBJ2-3, with no clear D. V lost 1 base and J lost 7, with 15 bases in between. Germline CDR1 reads LNHDA; CDR2 reads SQIVND (reference sequence). The CDR3 is made up of 15 amino acids. The CDR3 DNA is TGTGCCAGTAGTATAGCCCCCACGACGGTCTATACGCAGTATTTT. Its translation: CASSIAPTTVYTQYF. The full variable domain, completed using reference TRBV19 and TRBJ2-3, is DGGITQSPKYLFRKEGQNVTLSCEQNLNHDAMYWYRQDPGQGLRLIYYSQIVNDFQKGDIAEGYSVSREKKESFPLTVTSAQKNPTAFYLCASSIAPTTVYTQYFGPGTRLTVL.

The chain carries TRBV7-2 and TRBJ2-7; D is possibly TRBD2 (7 bases). Trimming removed 1 base from V and 2 bases from J, with 12 bases in between. Germline V gene data show CDR1 as SGHTA and CDR2 as FQGNSA. This CDR3 is built from 15 residues. As DNA, the CDR3 is TGTGCCAGCAGCTTAGAGGGGGGGGCGGCCTACGAGCAGTACTTC. This sequence encodes CASSLEGGAAYEQYF. Variable domain in full (rest from reference TRBV7-2 and TRBJ2-7): GAGVSQSPSNKVTEKGKDVELRCDPISGHTALYWYRQSLGQGLEFLIYFQGNSAPDKSGLPSDRFSAERTGGSVSTLTIQRTQQEDSAVYLCASSLEGGAAYEQYFGPGTRLTVT.

This chain joins TRBV27 and TRBJ1-2; 7 positions match TRBD1. V was clipped by 5 bases and J by 8 bases; unmatched bases: 8. In germline, CDR1 is MNHEY, CDR2 SMNVEV (reference sequence). CDR3 size: 13 residues. The CDR3 DNA is TGTGCCAGCAGTACGACAGGGTCGCGCGGCTACACCTTC. This encodes CASSTTGSRGYTF.

This chain uses TRBV11-1 with TRBJ1-1; the D gene is possibly TRBD1 (6 bases). The ends were cut back, 3 bases at V and 5 bases at J, with 16 bases in the middle. CDR3 length equals 15 residues. CDR1 is SGHAT, CDR2 FQDESV, per germline (reference sequence). CDR3 coding DNA: TGTGCCAGCAGCTTCGCAGGGGTTTTAGGAACTGAAGCTTTCTTT. Amino acids: CASSFAGVLGTEAFF.

The chain carries TRBV3-1 (or the pseudogene TRBV3-2) and TRBJ1-2; 8 bases match TRBD1. Germline V gene sequence: CDR1 LGHDT, CDR2 YNNKEL (reference sequence). The CDR3 extends over 16 amino acids. J lost 5 bases, V lost 1 base, and 9 bases had no gene match. In nucleotides, the CDR3 is TGTGCCAGCAGCCAAGTAGGGACAGGATCACAGTATGGCTACACCTTC. Translated, it gives CASSQVGTGSQYGYTF.

V usage is TRBV9 and J usage is TRBJ2-5; 8 nucleotides align to TRBD2. V was pared by 0 bases and J by 5 bases, with 9 bases of the junction left unmatched. Germline V CDR1 and CDR2: SGDLS, YYNGEE. The CDR3 extends over 16 amino acids. This chain's CDR3 is CASSVAAGAPQETQYF. CDR3 nucleotide sequence: TGTGCCAGCAGCGTAGCAGCGGGGGCCCCCCAGGAGACCCAGTACTTC. Complete variable domain (other parts from reference TRBV9 and TRBJ2-5): DSGVTQTPKHLITATGQRVTLRCSPRSGDLSVYWYQQSLDQGLQFLIQYYNGEERAKGNILERFSAQQFPDLHSELNLSSLELGDSALYFCASSVAAGAPQETQYFGPGTRLLVL.

CDR3 nucleotide sequence: TGCGCCAGCAGCTTGATTCCCGGACAGACCGCGGTGCAGTACTTC. Encoded protein: CASSLIPGQTAVQYF. The chain carries TRBV5-1 and TRBJ2-7, with TRBD1 as a possible D gene (6 bases). The V end lost 1 base, the J end lost 9 bases, and 20 bases lay between the germline ends. This CDR3 has 15 amino acids. In germline, CDR1 is SGHRS, CDR2 YFSETQ.

As regards this clone: Within the sample, other DNA sequences also encode this same CDR3. The V gene is TRBV3-1 (or the pseudogene TRBV3-2), the J gene TRBJ2-5; D gene ambiguous. V was clipped by 1 base and J by 0 bases, with 6 bases between them. The CDR3 is 14 amino acids. CDR1 is LGHDT and CDR2 is YNNKEL in the germline V gene (reference sequence). CDR3 in amino acids: CASSQVSYQETQYF. In nucleotides, the CDR3 is TGTGCCAGCAGCCAAGTGAGCTACCAAGAGACCCAGTACTTC.

The chain has TRBV14 and TRBJ1-3; maybe TRBD1 (6 bases). The V gene lost 4 bases and the J gene lost 8 bases, with 18 bases spanning the gap. Germline CDR1 SGHDN, CDR2 FVKESK. CDR3 size: 15 residues. The DNA of the CDR3 is TGTGCCAGCAGCCCCGGTGGACAGTTGGTAGACACCATATATTTT. Its translation: CASSPGGQLVDTIYF.

This chain links TRBV3-1 (or the pseudogene TRBV3-2) with TRBJ1-2, with a possible D match to TRBD1 (5 bases). The CDR3 runs to 15 residues. The V and J ends lost 1 base and 5 bases respectively, with 14 bases between them. Per the germline V gene, CDR1 is LGHDT and CDR2 is YNNKEL (reference sequence). The CDR3 DNA reads TGTGCCAGCAGCCAAGGACTGCAGGGTGGATATGGCTACACCTTC. It encodes CASSQGLQGGYGYTF.

The rearrangement joins TRBV5-4 to TRBJ2-5; D is uncertain. This CDR3 region has 13 residues. Germline-derived CDR1 and CDR2 are SGHNT and YYREEE (reference sequence). Between the trimmed V and J ends, which lost 2 bases and 1 base, there was a span of 6 bases. The CDR3 sequence: CASSFSIQETQYF. The CDR3 DNA reads as TGTGCCAGCAGCTTTTCTATCCAAGAGACCCAGTACTTC.

The rearrangement joins TRBV5-1 to TRBJ1-1; D remains ambiguous. With 1 base removed from V and 5 bases from J, the gap between germline ends came to 12 bases. Looked up from germline, CDR1 is SGHRS and CDR2 is YFSETQ. The CDR3 has 14 amino acids. The CDR3 sequence: CASSLRPSYTEAFF. In DNA, the CDR3 is TGCGCCAGCAGCTTGAGGCCGAGTTATACTGAAGCTTTCTTT.

The J gene is TRBJ1-2, the V gene TRBV6-4, with TRBD1 as a possible D gene (6 bases). The CDR3 extends over 14 amino acids. The germline gives CDR1 MRHNA, CDR2 SNTAGT. Trimming took 0 bases from V and 11 from J, leaving 16 bases between them. The CDR3 nucleotides read TGTGCCAGCAGTGACTCGTCTCTTACAGGGCGGTACACCTTC. This gives the protein CASSDSSLTGRYTF.